This T cell receptor (beta chain) was captured by sequencing in a study of blood T cell repertoires in COVID-19. Study context: The United States, Italy and Spain were the sources of the acute and convalescent COVID-19 samples.

Participant-given clinical history determined each cohort assignment. Assay used: immunoSEQ multiplex PCR; TCRdb lists only in-frame clones, some missing. The data hold approximately 300,000 clones, with roughly nine tenths observed a single time. V dropped 8 bases and J dropped 5; count of bases not matched to a gene: 6. The germline V gene encodes CDR1 SNHLY and CDR2 FYNNEI. This CDR3 has 14 residues. This TCR came from a woman younger than 30 who had recovered from COVID-19. Sequenced input: PBMCs or T cells enriched from blood (not recorded which). The V call is TRBV2, the J call TRBJ2-1, with 10 bases fitting TRBD2. The CDR3 protein is CASQSGRANNEQFF. For the CDR3, the DNA is TGTGCCAGCCAAAGCGGGAGGGCTAACAATGAGCAGTTCTTC.